A single sample gave rise to the 21 T cell receptor beta chains below, sequenced in a study of blood T cell repertoires in COVID-19. Libraries were prepared by immunoSEQ multiplex PCR; TCRdb keeps only in-frame clonotypes and omits some of them. The sample yields 80,000 to 100,000 clones, about 84% seen once. Sample: peripheral blood. The origin of the receptors is a man in his sixties with acute or convalescent COVID-19.

The chain joins TRBV21-1 to TRBJ1-6; the table's D call of TRBD1 was not tested on the DNA. TRBV21-1 corresponds to a pseudogene. This CDR3 is built from 19 residues. CDR3: CASSKAPSQSSSYNSPLHF. The CDR3 DNA sequence: TGTGCCAGCAGCAAAGCCCCTTCACAGTCGAGCTCCTATAATTCACCCCTCCACTTT.

The chain employs TRBV14 and TRBJ1-6; the D is unclear. Germline V gene sequence: CDR1 SGHDN, CDR2 FVKESK. V was shortened by 0 bases and J by 9 bases, with 12 bases between the two germline ends. The length of the CDR3 is 15 residues. The CDR3 loop reads CASSQDPRLGSPLHF. DNA of the CDR3: TGTGCCAGCAGCCAAGATCCTAGGTTGGGTTCACCCCTCCACTTT.

The table lists this clone with a few counts. This sequence joins TRBV15 and TRBJ2-1; no definite D call. CDR1 is LNHNV, CDR2 YYDKDF, per germline (reference sequence). V lost 2 bases to trimming and J lost 4 bases, with 15 bases between them. This CDR3 comprises 16 residues. CDR3 sequence: CATSRPSGAGYNEQFF. The CDR3 bases are TGTGCCACCAGCAGACCTAGTGGCGCCGGATACAATGAGCAGTTCTTC.

V is TRBV11-2 and J is TRBJ1-4, with TRBD1 matching 12 bases. Trimming cost V 1 base and J 8 bases; bases outside gene matches: 2. From germline, CDR1 is SGHAT and CDR2 FQNNGV. This CDR3 contains 15 residues. CDR3 coding DNA: TGTGCCAGCAGCTTAGCCGGGACAGGGGGCGAAAAACTGTTTTTT. Translation: CASSLAGTGGEKLFF.

Only a few counts were recorded for this clone. This sequence joins TRBV12-2 and TRBJ2-5; the tabulated D call, TRBD2, remains unverified against the DNA. TRBV12-2 is a recognized pseudogene. The CDR3 has 18 residues. Here the CDR3 DNA reads TGTGCAAGTCGCTTAGCGCTACCGCTAGCGGGGGAGCAAGAGACCCAGTACTTC. Its protein is CASRLALPLAGEQETQYF.

The chain links TRBV19 to TRBJ1-4; D perhaps matches TRBD1 (5 bases). The V gene's germline CDR1 is LNHDA and CDR2 SQIVND (reference sequence). The V and J ends lost 2 bases and 4 bases respectively, with 14 bases between them. This CDR3 contains 16 residues. The CDR3 DNA is TGTGCCAGTAGTATAAGTTATCAGGGACTTAATGAAAAACTGTTTTTT. Translation gives CASSISYQGLNEKLFF.

The rearrangement uses TRBV7-2 and TRBJ1-2; perhaps TRBD1 as D (6 bases). The CDR3 length is 16 residues. Trimming shortened V by 5 bases and J by 6 bases, and 22 bases separated the two germline ends. Germline CDR1 reads SGHTA; CDR2 reads FQGNSA. The CDR3 region is CASSLTVTGRKDGYTF. CDR3 in DNA: TGTGCCAGCAGCCTAACCGTAACAGGGCGGAAGGATGGCTACACCTTC. Full variable domain (remainder filled in from reference TRBV7-2 and TRBJ1-2): GAGVSQSPSNKVTEKGKDVELRCDPISGHTALYWYRQSLGQGLEFLIYFQGNSAPDKSGLPSDRFSAERTGGSVSTLTIQRTQQEDSAVYLCASSLTVTGRKDGYTFGSGTRLTVV.

The chain recombines TRBV6-6 with TRBJ2-7; 7 bases agree with TRBD2. V was clipped by 8 bases and J by 2 bases; unmatched bases: 6. CDR1 MNHNY and CDR2 SVGAGI come from the germline V gene (reference sequence). The CDR3 loop spans 13 amino acids. CDR3 nucleotide sequence: TGTGCCAGCGCTGGGGCGGGGGCCTACGAGCAGTACTTC. Encoded protein: CASAGAGAYEQYF.

The rearrangement links TRBV5-4 to TRBJ2-7; TRBD1 aligns across 8 bases. With 4 bases clipped from V and 2 bases from J, the junction kept 8 bases outside the gene matches. The CDR3 is 15 residues long. Germline CDR1 reads SGHNT; CDR2 reads YYREEE (reference sequence). CDR3 protein: CASSPRQGKAYEQYF. As DNA, the CDR3 is TGTGCCAGCAGCCCCCGACAGGGGAAAGCCTACGAGCAGTACTTC.

The chain links TRBV28 to TRBJ1-3; no definite D call. Trimming left V 5 bases short and J 4 bases short, with 15 bases between. The CDR3 sequence is 15 residues long. Germline lookup yields CDR1 MDHEN and CDR2 SYDVKM. The CDR3 DNA sequence: TGTGCCAGCAGTCCGCTTTCCATAGCGGGAAACACCATATATTTT. The encoded protein is CASSPLSIAGNTIYF.

The V and J genes are TRBV6-5 and TRBJ2-7, with D possibly TRBD2 on 5 matching bases. The germline V gene encodes CDR1 MNHEY and CDR2 SVGAGI. V shed 10 bases and J shed 6 bases, with 16 bases lying between them. The CDR3 spans 12 residues. The DNA of the CDR3 is TGTGCCATACAAGGTAGTGGAGGCGAGCAGTACTTC. Its protein is CAIQGSGGEQYF.

The rearrangement links TRBV5-4 to TRBJ2-7; D is possibly TRBD2 (6 bases). Trimming removed 4 bases from V and 5 bases from J, with 19 bases in between. The CDR3 loop spans 15 amino acids. Germline V gene data show CDR1 as SGHNT and CDR2 as YYREEE (reference sequence). This CDR3 is CASSRRGGEGNEQYF. DNA for the CDR3: TGTGCCAGCAGCAGGCGGGGCGGGGAAGGAAACGAGCAGTACTTC. Full variable domain (remainder filled in from reference TRBV5-4 and TRBJ2-7): ETGVTQSPTHLIKTRGQQVTLRCSSQSGHNTVSWYQQALGQGPQFIFQYYREEENGRGNFPPRFSGLQFPNYSSELNVNALELDDSALYLCASSRRGGEGNEQYFGPGTRLTVT.

The chain employs TRBV10-1 and TRBJ2-7; the match to TRBD2 covers 11 bases. J was trimmed by 3 bases and V by 5 bases; bases with no gene match: 3. Germline lookup yields CDR1 WNHNN and CDR2 SYGVQD (reference sequence). The CDR3 sequence is 14 residues long. The CDR3 DNA reads TGCGCCAGCAGTCCTACTAGCGGGAGCTACGAGCAGTACTTC. Amino acid sequence: CASSPTSGSYEQYF.

The V and J genes are TRBV28 and TRBJ1-3, with D possibly being TRBD1 (6 bases). The CDR3 is 11 amino acids. Germline CDR1 and CDR2: MDHEN and SYDVKM. V was pared by 6 bases and J by 10 bases, with 10 bases between. In nucleotides, the CDR3 is TGTGCCAGCAGATTGGACAGAACCATATATTTT. As protein: CASRLDRTIYF.

The chain uses TRBV4-2 and TRBJ2-7; tentatively, D is TRBD2 (6 bases). The V and J ends lost 2 bases and 7 bases respectively, with 15 bases between them. The CDR3 runs 14 residues. Germline lookup yields CDR1 LGHNA and CDR2 YNFKEQ. The CDR3 sequence is CASSQFSGGEEQYF. CDR3 nucleotides: TGTGCCAGCAGCCAATTTAGCGGAGGGGAAGAGCAGTACTTC.

This chain connects TRBV13 to TRBJ2-7, with 9 nucleotides matching TRBD1. This CDR3 spans 14 amino acids. J lost 6 bases, V lost 5 bases, and 8 bases had no gene match. The germline V gene has CDR1 PRHDT and CDR2 FYEKMQ (reference sequence). This chain's CDR3 is CASSEGTGRSEQYF. CDR3 bases: TGTGCCAGCAGCGAGGGGACAGGGAGGAGCGAGCAGTACTTC.

The chain has TRBV5-6 and TRBJ1-2, with D uncertain. The CDR3 covers 15 residues. CDR1 and CDR2 from the germline V gene are SGHDT and YYEEEE. V gave up 2 bases and J gave up 4 bases, with 15 bases separating them. CDR3 nucleotides: TGTGCCAGCAGCTTTCCCGGGAGTCCCATCTATGGCTACACCTTC. Its protein is CASSFPGSPIYGYTF.

This chain uses TRBV27 with TRBJ2-2; no clear D gene. V lost 3 bases to trimming and J lost 8 bases, with 7 bases between them. The CDR3 totals 12 residues. Germline lookup yields CDR1 MNHEY and CDR2 SMNVEV (reference sequence). CDR3 residues: CASSFIEGELFF. DNA of the CDR3: TGTGCCAGCAGTTTTATCGAGGGGGAGCTGTTTTTT.

This chain connects TRBV7-2 to TRBJ1-1, with D possibly being TRBD1 (6 bases). CDR3 size: 13 residues. The V gene's germline CDR1 is SGHTA and CDR2 FQGNSA. V lost 8 bases, J lost 4 bases, and 14 bases lay in between. The CDR3 reads CASGWGGATEAFF. The CDR3, as DNA: TGTGCCAGCGGTTGGGGGGGGGCCACTGAAGCTTTCTTT.

V and J are TRBV7-6 and TRBJ1-1; TRBD1 is a possible D gene (5 bases). Germline loops: CDR1 SGHVS, CDR2 FNYEAQ. The CDR3 has 15 residues. V lost 3 bases to trimming and J lost 2 bases, with 13 bases between them. The CDR3 sequence: CASSFRAGRNTEAFF. The CDR3 DNA sequence: TGTGCCAGCAGCTTCCGGGCGGGGCGAAACACTGAAGCTTTCTTT.

The chain has TRBV5-1 and TRBJ1-2, with 9 bases aligning to TRBD1. The CDR3 sequence is 14 residues long. Looked up from germline, CDR1 is SGHRS and CDR2 is YFSETQ. The V segment lost 4 bases and the J segment 5 bases; nucleotides outside the gene matches: 6. CDR3 in DNA: TGCGCCAGCAGCGACATGGGACAGGGTTATGGCTACACCTTC. As protein: CASSDMGQGYGYTF.